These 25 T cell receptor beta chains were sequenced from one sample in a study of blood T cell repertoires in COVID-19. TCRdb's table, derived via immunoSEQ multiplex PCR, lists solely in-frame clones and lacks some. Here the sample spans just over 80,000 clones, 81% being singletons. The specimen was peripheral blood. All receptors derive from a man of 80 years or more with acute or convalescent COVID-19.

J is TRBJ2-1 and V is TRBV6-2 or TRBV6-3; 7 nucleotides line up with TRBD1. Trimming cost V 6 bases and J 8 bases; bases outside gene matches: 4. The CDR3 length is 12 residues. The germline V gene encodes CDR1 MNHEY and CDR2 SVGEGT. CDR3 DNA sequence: TGTGCCAGCAGCACAGGGGTTTATGAGCAGTTCTTC. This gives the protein CASSTGVYEQFF.

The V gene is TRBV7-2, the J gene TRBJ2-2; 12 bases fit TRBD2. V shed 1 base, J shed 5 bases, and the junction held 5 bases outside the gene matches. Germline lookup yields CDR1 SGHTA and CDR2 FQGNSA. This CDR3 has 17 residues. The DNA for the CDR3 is TGTGCCAGCAGCTTAGTGGGACTAGCGGGTCGGACCGGGGAGCTGTTTTTT. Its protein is CASSLVGLAGRTGELFF.

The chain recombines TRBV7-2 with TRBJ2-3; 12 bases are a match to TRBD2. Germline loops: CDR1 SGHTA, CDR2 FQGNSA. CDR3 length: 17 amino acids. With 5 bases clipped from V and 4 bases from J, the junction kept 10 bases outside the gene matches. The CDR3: CASSPTPSGRASDTQYF. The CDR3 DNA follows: TGTGCCAGCAGCCCAACCCCTAGCGGGAGGGCCTCAGATACGCAGTATTTT. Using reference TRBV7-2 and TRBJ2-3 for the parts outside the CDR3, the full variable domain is GAGVSQSPSNKVTEKGKDVELRCDPISGHTALYWYRQSLGQGLEFLIYFQGNSAPDKSGLPSDRFSAERTGGSVSTLTIQRTQQEDSAVYLCASSPTPSGRASDTQYFGPGTRLTVL.

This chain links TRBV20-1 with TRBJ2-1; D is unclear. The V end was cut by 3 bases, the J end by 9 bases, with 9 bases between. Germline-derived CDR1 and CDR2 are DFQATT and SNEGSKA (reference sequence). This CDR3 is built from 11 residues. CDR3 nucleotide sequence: TGCAGTGCTAGTCCTTCCGGTGAGCAGTTCTTC. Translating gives CSASPSGEQFF.

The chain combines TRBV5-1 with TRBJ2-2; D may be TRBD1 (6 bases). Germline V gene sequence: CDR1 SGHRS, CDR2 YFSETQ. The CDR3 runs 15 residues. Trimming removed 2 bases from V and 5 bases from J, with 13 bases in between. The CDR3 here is CASSFQGQGTGELFF. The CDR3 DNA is TGCGCCAGCAGCTTCCAGGGGCAGGGGACCGGGGAGCTGTTTTTT. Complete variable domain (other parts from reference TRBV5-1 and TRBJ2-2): KAGVTQTPRYLIKTRGQQVTLSCSPISGHRSVSWYQQTPGQGLQFLFEYFSETQRNKGNFPGRFSGRQFSNSRSEMNVSTLELGDSALYLCASSFQGQGTGELFFGEGSRLTVL.

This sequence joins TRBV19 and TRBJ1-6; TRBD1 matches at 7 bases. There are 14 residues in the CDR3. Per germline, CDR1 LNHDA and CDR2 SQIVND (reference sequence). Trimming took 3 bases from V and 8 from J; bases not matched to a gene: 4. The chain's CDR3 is CASSIIGGDSPLHF. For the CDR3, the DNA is TGTGCCAGTAGTATCATAGGGGGCGATTCACCCCTCCACTTT.

Here the CDR3 reads CASSVASGRGRGNTIYF. The CDR3, as DNA: TGTGCCAGCAGCGTAGCCTCGGGGAGGGGCCGCGGAAACACCATATATTTT. The chain combines TRBV9 with TRBJ1-3, with a weak D call TRBD1 (5 bases). Germline V gene sequence: CDR1 SGDLS, CDR2 YYNGEE. Trimming left V 0 bases short and J 4 bases short, with 17 bases between. This CDR3 is 17 amino acids long.

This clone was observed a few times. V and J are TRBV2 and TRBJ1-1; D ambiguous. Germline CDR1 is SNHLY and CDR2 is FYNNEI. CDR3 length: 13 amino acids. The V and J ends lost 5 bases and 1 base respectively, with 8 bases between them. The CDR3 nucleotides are TGTGCCAGCAGTCTATCTGGGAACACTGAAGCTTTCTTT. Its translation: CASSLSGNTEAFF.

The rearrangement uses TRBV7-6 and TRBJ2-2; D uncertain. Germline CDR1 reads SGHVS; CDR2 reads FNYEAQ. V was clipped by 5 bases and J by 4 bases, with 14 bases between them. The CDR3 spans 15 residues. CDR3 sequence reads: CASSPMVGSTGELFF. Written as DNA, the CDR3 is TGTGCCAGCAGCCCAATGGTCGGGTCCACCGGGGAGCTGTTTTTT. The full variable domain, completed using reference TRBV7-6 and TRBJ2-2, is GAGVSQSPRYKVTKRGQDVALRCDPISGHVSLYWYRQALGQGPEFLTYFNYEAQQDKSGLPNDRFSAERPEGSISTLTIQRTEQRDSAMYRCASSPMVGSTGELFFGEGSRLTVL.

CDR3: CASSQVEGWNTEAFF. CDR3 sequence (DNA): TGCGCCAGCAGCCAAGTTGAGGGCTGGAACACTGAAGCTTTCTTT. The V and J genes are TRBV4-3 and TRBJ1-1; no firm D call. Germline values: CDR1 LGHNA, CDR2 YSLEER. The CDR3 has 15 amino acids. V was clipped by 1 base and J by 1 base, with 10 bases between them.

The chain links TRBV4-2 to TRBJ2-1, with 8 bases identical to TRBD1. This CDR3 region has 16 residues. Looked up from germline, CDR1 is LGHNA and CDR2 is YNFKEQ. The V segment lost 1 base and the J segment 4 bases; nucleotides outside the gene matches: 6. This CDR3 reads CASSQAQGAGYNEQFF. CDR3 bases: TGTGCCAGCAGCCAAGCTCAGGGGGCCGGATACAATGAGCAGTTCTTC.

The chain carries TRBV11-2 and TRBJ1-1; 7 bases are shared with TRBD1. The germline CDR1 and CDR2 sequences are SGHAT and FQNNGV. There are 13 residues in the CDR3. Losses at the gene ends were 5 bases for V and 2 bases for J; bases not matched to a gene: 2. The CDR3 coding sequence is TGTGCCAGCAGCCACAGGGGAAACACTGAAGCTTTCTTT. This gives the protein CASSHRGNTEAFF.

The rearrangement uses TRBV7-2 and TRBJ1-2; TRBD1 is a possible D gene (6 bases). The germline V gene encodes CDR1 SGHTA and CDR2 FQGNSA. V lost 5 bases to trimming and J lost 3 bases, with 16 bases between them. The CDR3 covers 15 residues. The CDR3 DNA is TGTGCCAGCAGCGTTGGAGCAGGGGAGTACTATGGCTACACCTTC. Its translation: CASSVGAGEYYGYTF.

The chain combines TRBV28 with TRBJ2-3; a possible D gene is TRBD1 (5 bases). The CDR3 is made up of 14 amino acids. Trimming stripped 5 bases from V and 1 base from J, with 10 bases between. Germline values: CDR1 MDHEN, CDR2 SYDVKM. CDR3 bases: TGTGCCAGCAGTCCATCGACAGGCACAGATACGCAGTATTTT. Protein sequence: CASSPSTGTDTQYF.

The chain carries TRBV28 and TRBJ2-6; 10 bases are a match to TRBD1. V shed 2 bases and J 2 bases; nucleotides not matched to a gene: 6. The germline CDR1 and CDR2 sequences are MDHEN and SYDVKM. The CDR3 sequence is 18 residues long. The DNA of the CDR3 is TGTGCCAGCAGTTTAGCGACAGGGGGCTTCACTGGGGCCAACGTCCTGACTTTC. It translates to CASSLATGGFTGANVLTF.

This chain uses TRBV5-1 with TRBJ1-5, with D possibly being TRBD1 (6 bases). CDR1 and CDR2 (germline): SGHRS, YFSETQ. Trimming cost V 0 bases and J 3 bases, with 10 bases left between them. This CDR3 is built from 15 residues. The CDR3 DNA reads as TGCGCCAGCAGCTTGGGTACAGGGAACAATCAGCCCCAGCATTTT. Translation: CASSLGTGNNQPQHF.

CDR3 sequence (DNA): TGTGCCAGCAGCTTCAGCGGGGCTACGACGACTGGGGCCAACGTCCTGACTTTC. This translates into CASSFSGATTTGANVLTF. J is TRBJ2-6 and V is TRBV7-3, with 7 positions matching TRBD2. Germline V gives CDR1 SGHTA, CDR2 FQGTGA. The CDR3 is made up of 18 amino acids. V lost 3 bases and J lost 2; bases outside the gene matches: 10. Full variable domain (outside the CDR3, taken from reference TRBV7-3 and TRBJ2-6): GAGVSQTPSNKVTEKGKYVELRCDPISGHTALYWYRQSLGQGPEFLIYFQGTGAADDSGLPNDRFFAVRPEGSVSTLKIQRTERGDSAVYLCASSFSGATTTGANVLTFGAGSRLTVL.

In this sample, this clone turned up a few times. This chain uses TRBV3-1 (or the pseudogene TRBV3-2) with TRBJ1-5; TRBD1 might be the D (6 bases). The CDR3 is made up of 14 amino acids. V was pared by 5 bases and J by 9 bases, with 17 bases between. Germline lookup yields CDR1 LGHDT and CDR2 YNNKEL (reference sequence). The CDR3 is CASSFGQSAGPQHF. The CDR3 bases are TGTGCCAGCAGCTTCGGACAGTCGGCAGGGCCCCAGCATTTT.

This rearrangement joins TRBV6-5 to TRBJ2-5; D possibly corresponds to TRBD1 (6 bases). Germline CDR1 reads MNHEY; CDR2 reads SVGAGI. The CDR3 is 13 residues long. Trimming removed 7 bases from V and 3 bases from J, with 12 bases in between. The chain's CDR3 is CASKRTAEETQYF. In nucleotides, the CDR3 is TGTGCCAGCAAGAGGACAGCTGAAGAGACCCAGTACTTC.

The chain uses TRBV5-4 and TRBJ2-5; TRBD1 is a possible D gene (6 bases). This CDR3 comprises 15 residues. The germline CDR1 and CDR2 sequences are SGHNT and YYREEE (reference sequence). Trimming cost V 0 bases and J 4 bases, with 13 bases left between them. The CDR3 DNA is TGTGCCAGCAGCTTGGTGGGGGCCGAGAGAGAGACCCAGTACTTC. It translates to CASSLVGAERETQYF.

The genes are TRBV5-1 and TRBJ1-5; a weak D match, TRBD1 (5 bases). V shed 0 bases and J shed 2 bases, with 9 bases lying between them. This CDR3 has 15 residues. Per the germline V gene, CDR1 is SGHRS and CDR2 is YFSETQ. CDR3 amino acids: CASSLGGSGNQPQHF. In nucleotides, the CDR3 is TGCGCCAGCAGCTTGGGGGGCAGCGGCAATCAGCCCCAGCATTTT.

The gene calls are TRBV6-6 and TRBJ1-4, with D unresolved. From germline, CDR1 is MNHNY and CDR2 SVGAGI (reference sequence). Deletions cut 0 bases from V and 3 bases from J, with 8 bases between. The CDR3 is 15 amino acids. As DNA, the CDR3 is TGTGCCAGCAGTTACTCGCAACAGCCTAATGAAAAACTGTTTTTT. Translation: CASSYSQQPNEKLFF.

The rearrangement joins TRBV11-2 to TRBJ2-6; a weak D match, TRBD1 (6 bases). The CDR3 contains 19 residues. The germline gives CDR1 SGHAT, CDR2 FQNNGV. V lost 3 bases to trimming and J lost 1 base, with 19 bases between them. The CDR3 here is CASSLIGTSLLSGANVLTF. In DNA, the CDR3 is TGTGCCAGCAGCTTGATTGGGACATCCCTTTTATCTGGGGCCAACGTCCTGACTTTC. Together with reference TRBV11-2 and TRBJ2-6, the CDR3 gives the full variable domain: EAGVAQSPRYKIIEKRQSVAFWCNPISGHATLYWYQQILGQGPKLLIQFQNNGVVDDSQLPKDRFSAERLKGVDSTLKIQPAKLEDSAVYLCASSLIGTSLLSGANVLTFGAGSRLTVL.

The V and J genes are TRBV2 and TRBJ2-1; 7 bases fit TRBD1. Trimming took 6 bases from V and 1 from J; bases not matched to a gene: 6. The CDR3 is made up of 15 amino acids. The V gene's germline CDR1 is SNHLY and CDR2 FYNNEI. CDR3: CASSLQGPSYNEQFF. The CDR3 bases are TGTGCCAGCAGCCTACAGGGGCCATCCTACAATGAGCAGTTCTTC. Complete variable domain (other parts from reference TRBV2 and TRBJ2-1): EPEVTQTPSHQVTQMGQEVILRCVPISNHLYFYWYRQILGQKVEFLVSFYNNEISEKSEIFDDQFSVERPDGSNFTLKIRSTKLEDSAMYFCASSLQGPSYNEQFFGPGTRLTVL.

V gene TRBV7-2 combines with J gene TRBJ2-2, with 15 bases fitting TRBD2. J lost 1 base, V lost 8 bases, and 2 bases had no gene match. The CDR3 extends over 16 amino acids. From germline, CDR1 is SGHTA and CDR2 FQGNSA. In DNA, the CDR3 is TGTGCCAGCGGGGGACTAGCGGGAGGGAACACCGGGGAGCTGTTTTTT. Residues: CASGGLAGGNTGELFF.